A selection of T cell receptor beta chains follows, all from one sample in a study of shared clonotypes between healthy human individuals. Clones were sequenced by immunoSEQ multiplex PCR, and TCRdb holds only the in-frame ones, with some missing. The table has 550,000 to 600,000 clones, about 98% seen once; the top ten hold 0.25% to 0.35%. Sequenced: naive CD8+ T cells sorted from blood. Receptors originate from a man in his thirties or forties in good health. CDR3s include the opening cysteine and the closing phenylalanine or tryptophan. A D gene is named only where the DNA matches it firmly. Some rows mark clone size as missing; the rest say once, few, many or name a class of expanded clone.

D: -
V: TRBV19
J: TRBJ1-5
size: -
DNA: TGTGCCAGCGAACCAACAGGTTCGGGCAATCAGCCCCAGCATTTT
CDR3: CASEPTGSGNQPQHF

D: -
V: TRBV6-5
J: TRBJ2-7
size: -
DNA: TGTGCCGCATCATTAGCGGACGAGCAGTACTTC
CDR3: CAASLADEQYF

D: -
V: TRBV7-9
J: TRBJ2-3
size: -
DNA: TGTGCCAGCAGCTTATCGCCAGATACGCAGTATTTT
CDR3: CASSLSPDTQYF

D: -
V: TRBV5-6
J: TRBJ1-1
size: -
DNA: TGTGCCAGCAGCGTCCTTGACCTGAACGGGAACACTGAAGCTTTCTTT
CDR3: CASSVLDLNGNTEAFF

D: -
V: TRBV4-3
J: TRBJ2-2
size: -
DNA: TGCGCCAGCAGCCAAGTCCCAATGAGGGAGTGGACCGGGGAGCTGTTTTTT
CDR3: CASSQVPMREWTGELFF

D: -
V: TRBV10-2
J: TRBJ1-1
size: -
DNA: TGCGCCAGCAGTGAGTCGATAGGGAACACTGAAGCTTTCTTT
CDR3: CASSESIGNTEAFF

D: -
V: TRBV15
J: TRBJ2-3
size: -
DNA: TGTGCCACCAGCAGGGAGGGGGCTGGAGATACGCAGTATTTT
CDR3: CATSREGAGDTQYF

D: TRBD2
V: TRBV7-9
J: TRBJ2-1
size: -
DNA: TGTGCCAGCAGCCCCTGGTGGGAGGGGTACAATGAGCAGTTCTTC
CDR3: CASSPWWEGYNEQFF

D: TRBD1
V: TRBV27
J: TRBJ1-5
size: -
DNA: TGTGCCAGCAGTCACGACAGGGATTTTCAGCCCCAGCATTTT
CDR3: CASSHDRDFQPQHF

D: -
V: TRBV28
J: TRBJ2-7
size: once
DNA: TGTGCCAGCAAGACAGGTAGAAATGTTAACGAGCAGTACTTC
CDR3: CASKTGRNVNEQYF

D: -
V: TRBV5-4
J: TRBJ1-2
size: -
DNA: TGTGCCAGCCGCTCGTTGACGGATCTTTATGGCTACACCTTC
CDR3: CASRSLTDLYGYTF

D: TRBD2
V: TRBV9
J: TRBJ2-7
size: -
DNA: TGTGCCAGCAGCGTAGGCGGAGTAGCGGGCTACGAGCAGTACTTC
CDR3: CASSVGGVAGYEQYF

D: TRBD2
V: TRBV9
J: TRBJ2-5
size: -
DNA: TGTGCCAGCAGCGTAGGACTAGCGGTTAAAGAGACCCAGTACTTC
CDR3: CASSVGLAVKETQYF

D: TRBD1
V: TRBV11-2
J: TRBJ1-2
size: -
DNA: TGTGCCAGCAGCTTCGGACCACTGACGCGGATACAGGGGGACTATGGCTACACCTTC
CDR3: CASSFGPLTRIQGDYGYTF

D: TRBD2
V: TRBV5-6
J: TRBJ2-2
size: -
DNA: TGTGCCAGCAGCTTTGGGACTACTAACACCGGGGAGCTGTTTTTT
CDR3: CASSFGTTNTGELFF

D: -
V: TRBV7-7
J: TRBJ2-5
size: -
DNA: TGTGCTAGCAGCCCCGGAGGGGAGGTAGAGACCCAGTACTTC
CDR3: CASSPGGEVETQYF

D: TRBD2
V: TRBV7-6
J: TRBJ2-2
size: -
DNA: TGTGCCAGCAGCCCCTGGACTAGCGGGAGCACCGGGGAGCTGTTTTTT
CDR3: CASSPWTSGSTGELFF

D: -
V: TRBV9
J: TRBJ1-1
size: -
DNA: TGTGCCAGCAGCGTAGGGAGTGGCACTGAAGCTTTCTTT
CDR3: CASSVGSGTEAFF

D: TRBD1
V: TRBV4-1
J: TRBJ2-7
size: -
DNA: TGCGCCAGCAGCCAAGATGGAAGCCTCCCGGGACAGGGCGTCTACGAGCAGTACTTC
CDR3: CASSQDGSLPGQGVYEQYF

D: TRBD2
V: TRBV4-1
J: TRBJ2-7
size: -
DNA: TGCGCCAGCAGCCCCTTCGGCGGGAGCTCCTACGAGCAGTACTTC
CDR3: CASSPFGGSSYEQYF

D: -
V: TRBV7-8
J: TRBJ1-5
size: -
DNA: TGTGCCAGCAGCTTACTGGGGAGCAATCAGCCCCAGCATTTT
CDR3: CASSLLGSNQPQHF

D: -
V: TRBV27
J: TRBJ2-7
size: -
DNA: TGTGCCAGCAGCCAAAAAACACCCAGGGGCCGATCCTACGAGCAGTACTTC
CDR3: CASSQKTPRGRSYEQYF

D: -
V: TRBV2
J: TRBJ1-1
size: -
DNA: TGTGCCAGCAGTGATGAAGGGAACACTGAAGCTTTCTTT
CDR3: CASSDEGNTEAFF

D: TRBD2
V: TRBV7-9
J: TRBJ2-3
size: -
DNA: TGTGCCAGCAGCGTTAGCGGGAGGGGTACAGATACGCAGTATTTT
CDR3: CASSVSGRGTDTQYF

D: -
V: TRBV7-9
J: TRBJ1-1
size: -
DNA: TGTGCCAGCAGCAAAGGTGCCGGGGAGAACACTGAAGCTTTCTTT
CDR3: CASSKGAGENTEAFF

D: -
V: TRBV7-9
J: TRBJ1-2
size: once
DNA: TGTGCCAGCAGCTTAGCGGGCCCTAACTATGGCTACACCTTC
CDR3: CASSLAGPNYGYTF

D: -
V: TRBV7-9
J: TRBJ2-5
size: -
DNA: TGTGCCAGCAGCTTATCCCCTGATGGACGGGAGCAAGAGACCCAGTACTTC
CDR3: CASSLSPDGREQETQYF

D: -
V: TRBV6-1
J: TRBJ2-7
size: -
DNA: TGTGCCAGCAGTGAAGACAGGGAATGGAACGAGCAGTACTTC
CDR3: CASSEDREWNEQYF

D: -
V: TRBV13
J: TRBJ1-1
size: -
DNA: TGTGCCAGCAGCTTTATGGGGGCGCGGGGCACTGAAGCTTTCTTT
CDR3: CASSFMGARGTEAFF

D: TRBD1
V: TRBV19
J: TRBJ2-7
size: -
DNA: TGTGCCAGTAGTTCCCGGGGACAGGACTACGAGCAGTACTTC
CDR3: CASSSRGQDYEQYF

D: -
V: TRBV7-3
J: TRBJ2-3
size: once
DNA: TGTGCCAGCAGCTTTACCGGATTCACGGATACGCAGTATTTT
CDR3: CASSFTGFTDTQYF

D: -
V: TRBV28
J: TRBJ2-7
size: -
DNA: TGTGCCAGCAGTTTCGCCAGGCAGACACCCTCCTACGAGCAGTACTTC
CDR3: CASSFARQTPSYEQYF

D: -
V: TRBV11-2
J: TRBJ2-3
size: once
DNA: TGTGCCAGCAGCTTAGGGAGGGCCGAGGGAGATACGCAGTATTTT
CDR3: CASSLGRAEGDTQYF

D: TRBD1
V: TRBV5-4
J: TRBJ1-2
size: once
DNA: TGTGCCAGCAGCCTACCGGGACAGCTTCATGGCTACACCTTC
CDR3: CASSLPGQLHGYTF

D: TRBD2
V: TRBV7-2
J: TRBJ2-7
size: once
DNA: TGTGCCAGCAGCCCGGTGGCGGGAGGGCCCGACTTTGACGAGCAGTACTTC
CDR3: CASSPVAGGPDFDEQYF

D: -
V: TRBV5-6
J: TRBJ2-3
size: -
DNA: TGTGCCAGCAGCTCCACCGAACTCGCGGCAGCAGATACGCAGTATTTT
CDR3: CASSSTELAAADTQYF

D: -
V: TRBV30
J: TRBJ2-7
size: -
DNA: TGTGCCTGGAGTGTCCGGGTCAGATACGAGCAGTACTTC
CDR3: CAWSVRVRYEQYF

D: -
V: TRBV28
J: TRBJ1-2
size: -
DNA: TGTGCCAGCCTTTCTCGGGGGGTCGGCTACACCTTC
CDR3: CASLSRGVGYTF

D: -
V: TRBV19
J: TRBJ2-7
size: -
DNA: TGTGCCAGTAGTATATACTACGGGGTCGAGCAGTACTTC
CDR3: CASSIYYGVEQYF

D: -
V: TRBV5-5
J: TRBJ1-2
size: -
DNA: TGTGCCAGCAGCTTAGGGTTGACAGTCAGAGTGAACTATGGCTACACCTTC
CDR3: CASSLGLTVRVNYGYTF

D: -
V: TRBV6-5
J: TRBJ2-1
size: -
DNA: TGTGCCAGCAGTTACGGCACGGATGAGCAGTTCTTC
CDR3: CASSYGTDEQFF

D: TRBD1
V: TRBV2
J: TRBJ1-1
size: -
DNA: TGTGCCAGCAGTAAGACAGGGGGACCGAACACTGAAGCTTTCTTT
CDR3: CASSKTGGPNTEAFF

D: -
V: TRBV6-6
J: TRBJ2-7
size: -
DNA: TGTGCCAGCAGGGAGGGATGGTCCTACGAGCAGTACTTC
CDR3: CASREGWSYEQYF

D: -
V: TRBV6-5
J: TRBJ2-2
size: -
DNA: TGTGCCAGCCACAGACAGGTACCCGGGGAGCTGTTTTTT
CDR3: CASHRQVPGELFF

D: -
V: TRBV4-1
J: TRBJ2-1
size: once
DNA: TGCGCCAGCAGCCAGCCCCGGTCGGCTGAGCAGTTCTTC
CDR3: CASSQPRSAEQFF

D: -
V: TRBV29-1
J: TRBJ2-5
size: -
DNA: TGCAGCGTTGGTAGGGATCTGCCCCAAGAGACCCAGTACTTC
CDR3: CSVGRDLPQETQYF

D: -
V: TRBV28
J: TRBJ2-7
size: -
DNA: TGTGCCAGCAGTTCAGGAGGCGAGCAGTACTTC
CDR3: CASSSGGEQYF

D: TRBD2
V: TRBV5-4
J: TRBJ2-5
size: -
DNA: TGTGCCACCTGGGACCTAGCGGGAGGAACAGAGACCCAGTACTTC
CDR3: CATWDLAGGTETQYF

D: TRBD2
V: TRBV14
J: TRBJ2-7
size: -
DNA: TGTGCCAGCAGCCAAGTTCCTAGCGGGGTCTACGAGCAGTACTTC
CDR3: CASSQVPSGVYEQYF

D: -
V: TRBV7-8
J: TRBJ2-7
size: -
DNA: TGTGCCAGCAGCCTCAAAGAGCGGCTCTACGAGCAGTACTTC
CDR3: CASSLKERLYEQYF

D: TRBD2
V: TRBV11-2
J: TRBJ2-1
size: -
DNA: TGTGCCAGCAGCCCCGGACTAGCGGAGACACCCGAAAGGGCCAATGAGCAGTTCTTC
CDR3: CASSPGLAETPERANEQFF